This entry lists 22 T cell receptor beta chains sequenced from one sample in a study of T cell responses to AZD1222 COVID-19 vaccine. Some clones are missing from TCRdb's copy, which holds only in-frame ones; the method was immunoSEQ multiplex PCR. The table has fewer than 120,000 clones, approximately 94% seen once; the top ten hold approximately 2.9%. This specimen consisted of peripheral blood, obtained 28 days after the second AZD1222 dose. The receptors shown here come from an adult who received the AZD1222 COVID-19 vaccine.

The rearrangement links TRBV6-1 to TRBJ1-2, with D uncertain. The length of the CDR3 is 14 residues. Trimming left V 1 base short and J 5 bases short, with 11 bases between. Germline lookup yields CDR1 MNHNS and CDR2 SASEGT. DNA for the CDR3: TGTGCCAGCAGTGAAGATGGAATTTGGTATGGCTACACCTTC. This sequence encodes CASSEDGIWYGYTF.

The gene calls are TRBV11-2 and TRBJ1-2; TRBD1 agrees at 7 bases. Trimming took 7 bases from V and 6 from J; bases not matched to a gene: 11. CDR1 is SGHAT and CDR2 is FQNNGV in the germline V gene. CDR3 length: 14 residues. CDR3 sequence reads: CASTLIRDSHGYTF. The CDR3 nucleotides read TGTGCCAGCACCCTCATACGGGACAGCCATGGCTACACCTTC.

V gene TRBV4-1 combines with J gene TRBJ2-7; unclear D gene. CDR1 is MGHRA, CDR2 YSYEKL, per germline. The germline V and J ends were trimmed by 1 base and 6 bases, with 10 bases remaining between them. This CDR3 contains 13 residues. The CDR3 spells CASSQVAPREQYF. CDR3 in DNA: TGCGCCAGCAGCCAAGTGGCCCCCCGCGAGCAGTACTTC.

The chain has TRBV5-4 and TRBJ1-1; the match to TRBD1 covers 11 bases. Germline V gene data show CDR1 as SGHNT and CDR2 as YYREEE (reference sequence). Unmatched junction bases numbered 5, after V lost 4 bases and J lost 6 bases. The CDR3 contains 14 residues. The CDR3 sequence: CASSLGQGAPEAFF. The CDR3 bases are TGTGCCAGCAGCCTCGGACAGGGGGCCCCTGAAGCTTTCTTT.

The chain joins TRBV6-5 to TRBJ1-6; perhaps TRBD1 as D (5 bases). With 2 bases removed from V and 10 bases from J, the gap between germline ends came to 18 bases. This CDR3 contains 16 residues. CDR1 is MNHEY, CDR2 SVGAGI, per germline. This CDR3 reads CASSYRRQRAGSPLHF. The CDR3 DNA sequence: TGTGCCAGCAGTTACCGGAGACAGAGGGCAGGGTCACCCCTCCACTTT.

J is TRBJ1-4 and V is TRBV6-5; TRBD1 might be the D (6 bases). The germline gives CDR1 MNHEY, CDR2 SVGAGI. The CDR3 is made up of 15 amino acids. Trimming took 7 bases from V and 2 from J, leaving 14 bases between them. CDR3 loop: CASTGGSATNEKLFF. CDR3 bases: TGTGCCAGCACTGGGGGCTCCGCCACTAATGAAAAACTGTTTTTT.

The chain's CDR3 is CSGARWAPGNTGELFF. The DNA for the CDR3 is TGCAGCGGTGCTCGGTGGGCACCTGGAAACACCGGGGAGCTGTTTTTT. The V and J genes are TRBV29-1 and TRBJ2-2; D is uncertain. Trimming took 7 bases from V and 2 from J, leaving 20 bases between them. The CDR3 is 16 residues long. Germline V gene data show CDR1 as SQVTM and CDR2 as ANQGSEA.

The rearrangement links TRBV6-5 to TRBJ1-1; no clear D gene. Deletions cut 6 bases from V and 4 bases from J, with 15 bases between. The CDR3 runs to 14 residues. Germline V gene lookup returns CDR1 MNHEY and CDR2 SVGAGI. CDR3 DNA: TGTGCCAGCAGCCGACCACTGGAAGCCACTGAAGCTTTCTTT. Its protein is CASSRPLEATEAFF.

V and J are TRBV11-2 and TRBJ2-3, with 11 bases lining up with TRBD1. In germline, CDR1 is SGHAT, CDR2 FQNNGV. The CDR3 totals 16 residues. Trimming cost V 5 bases and J 1 base; bases outside gene matches: 5. CDR3 bases: TGTGCCAGCAGCGGGACAGGGGGTTATGGCACAGATACGCAGTATTTT. Its protein is CASSGTGGYGTDTQYF.

The chain joins TRBV5-6 to TRBJ1-1; TRBD1 matches 7 bases. Germline loops: CDR1 SGHDT, CDR2 YYEEEE. Trimming took 1 base from V and 0 from J; bases not matched to a gene: 3. The CDR3 totals 15 residues. DNA of the CDR3: TGTGCCAGCAGCTTGCGGGACAGTTTGAACACTGAAGCTTTCTTT. Translated: CASSLRDSLNTEAFF.

The CDR3 is CASSDQGADTEAFF. The CDR3 region has the DNA TGTGCCAGCTCAGATCAGGGGGCGGACACTGAAGCTTTCTTT. The chain recombines TRBV18 with TRBJ1-1; 8 nucleotides match TRBD1. Germline V CDR1 and CDR2: KGHSH, LQKENI. The CDR3 loop spans 14 amino acids. V shed 5 bases and J 3 bases; nucleotides not matched to a gene: 5.

V usage is TRBV5-6 and J usage is TRBJ1-1; unclear D gene. The ends were cut back, 5 bases at V and 2 bases at J, with 4 bases in the middle. The CDR3 length is 11 residues. CDR1 is SGHDT, CDR2 YYEEEE, per germline. The CDR3 spells CASSVNTEAFF. CDR3 DNA sequence: TGTGCCAGCAGTGTTAACACTGAAGCTTTCTTT.

The J gene is TRBJ1-3, the V gene TRBV6-5; D gene unclear. The CDR3 is 15 residues long. Trimming removed 0 bases at V and 2 bases at J, with 8 bases between. Germline assignment: CDR1 MNHEY and CDR2 SVGAGI. CDR3 protein: CASSYSGRPGNTIYF. In DNA form, the CDR3 reads TGTGCCAGCAGTTACTCAGGGCGCCCTGGAAACACCATATATTTT.

V and J are TRBV6-5 and TRBJ1-2; maybe TRBD1 (6 bases). CDR1 is MNHEY and CDR2 is SVGAGI in the germline V gene. The CDR3 totals 14 residues. V was trimmed by 6 bases and J by 6 bases, leaving 17 bases between them. CDR3 protein: CASSQGGRLNGYTF. CDR3 coding DNA: TGTGCCAGCAGCCAAGGGGGGCGCCTTAATGGCTACACCTTC.

The chain recombines TRBV6-9 with TRBJ2-7, with 8 bases that match TRBD1. CDR1 is MNHGY and CDR2 is SVAAGI in the germline V gene. This CDR3 is built from 13 residues. Trimming took 5 bases from V and 5 from J; bases not matched to a gene: 5. The CDR3: CASSGQGGNEQYF. For the CDR3, the DNA is TGTGCCAGCAGTGGACAGGGCGGGAACGAGCAGTACTTC.

The rearrangement uses TRBV21-1 and TRBJ1-2. TRBV21-1 is termed a pseudogene. The CDR3 has 13 amino acids. For the CDR3, the DNA is TGTGCCAGCAGGAGTGAGCAGTCGAATGGCTACACCTTC. Translating it yields CASRSEQSNGYTF.

The chain uses TRBV7-9 and TRBJ1-1; TRBD1 agrees at 8 bases. This CDR3 comprises 15 residues. J lost 6 bases, V lost 2 bases, and 8 bases had no gene match. CDR1 and CDR2 (germline): SEHNR, FQNEAQ (reference sequence). CDR3 sequence: CASSLKGQARSEAFF. Here the CDR3 DNA reads TGTGCCAGCAGCTTAAAGGGACAGGCCCGGTCTGAAGCTTTCTTT.

The rearrangement links TRBV10-1 to TRBJ2-7, with 7 bases lining up with TRBD2. CDR3 size: 16 residues. V was pared by 3 bases and J by 0 bases, with 8 bases of the junction left unmatched. The germline gives CDR1 WNHNN, CDR2 SYGVQD (reference sequence). The DNA for the CDR3 is TGCGCCAGCAGTGATGGGCGGGAGATAGCCTCCTACGAGCAGTACTTC. Translated: CASSDGREIASYEQYF.

This clone is a singleton in its sample. The rearrangement links TRBV7-2 to TRBJ2-7; D gene unclear. The CDR3 is 13 residues long. V gave up 4 bases and J gave up 4 bases, with 11 bases separating them. The germline gives CDR1 SGHTA, CDR2 FQGNSA. The CDR3 loop is CASSSPGFYEQYF. The CDR3 region has the DNA TGTGCCAGCAGCTCCCCGGGTTTTTACGAGCAGTACTTC.

The chain joins TRBV19 to TRBJ1-6; D is ambiguous. V gave up 0 bases and J gave up 4 bases, with 1 base separating them. The CDR3 length is 13 residues. Germline loops: CDR1 LNHDA, CDR2 SQIVND (reference sequence). CDR3 amino acids: CASSIDYNSPLHF. DNA of the CDR3: TGTGCCAGTAGTATAGATTATAATTCACCCCTCCACTTT.

CDR3 loop: CASSYMSAVTEAFF. CDR3 DNA: TGTGCCAGCAGTTATATGTCGGCGGTCACTGAAGCTTTCTTT. The genes are TRBV6-2 or TRBV6-3 and TRBJ1-1; D remains unclear. The CDR3 has 14 amino acids. V lost 3 bases to trimming and J lost 4 bases, with 12 bases between them. Germline CDR1 is MNHEY and CDR2 is SVGEGT.

This chain joins TRBV5-1 and TRBJ1-2; D gene ambiguous. Germline lookup yields CDR1 SGHRS and CDR2 YFSETQ. Trimming removed 5 bases from V and 2 bases from J, with 7 bases in between. The CDR3 is made up of 12 amino acids. The CDR3 is CASRGTNYGYTF. The DNA for the CDR3 is TGCGCCAGCAGAGGCACAAACTATGGCTACACCTTC.